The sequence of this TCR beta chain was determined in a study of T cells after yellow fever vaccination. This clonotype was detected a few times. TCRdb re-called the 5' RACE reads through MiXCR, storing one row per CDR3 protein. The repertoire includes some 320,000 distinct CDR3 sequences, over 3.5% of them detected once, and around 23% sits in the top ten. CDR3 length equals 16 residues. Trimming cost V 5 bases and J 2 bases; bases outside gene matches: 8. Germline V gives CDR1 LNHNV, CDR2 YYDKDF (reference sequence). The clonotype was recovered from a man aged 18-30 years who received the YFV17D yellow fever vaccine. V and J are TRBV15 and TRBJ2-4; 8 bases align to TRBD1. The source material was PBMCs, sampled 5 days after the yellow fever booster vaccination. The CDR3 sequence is CATSSRTGTTKNIQYF. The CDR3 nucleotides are TGTGCCACCAGCTCCCGGACAGGGACGACCAAAAACATTCAGTACTTC.